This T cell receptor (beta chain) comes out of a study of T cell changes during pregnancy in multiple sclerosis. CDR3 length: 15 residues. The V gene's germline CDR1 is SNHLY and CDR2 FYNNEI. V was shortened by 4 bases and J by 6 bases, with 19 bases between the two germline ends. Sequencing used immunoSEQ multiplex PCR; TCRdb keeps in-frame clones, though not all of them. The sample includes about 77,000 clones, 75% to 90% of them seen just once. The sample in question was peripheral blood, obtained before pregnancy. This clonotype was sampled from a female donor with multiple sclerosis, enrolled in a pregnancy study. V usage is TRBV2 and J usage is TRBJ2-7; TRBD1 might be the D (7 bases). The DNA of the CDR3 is TGTGCCAGCAGTGTCGCAGGGGGGTTTGGTCGCGAGCAGTACTTC. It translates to CASSVAGGFGREQYF.